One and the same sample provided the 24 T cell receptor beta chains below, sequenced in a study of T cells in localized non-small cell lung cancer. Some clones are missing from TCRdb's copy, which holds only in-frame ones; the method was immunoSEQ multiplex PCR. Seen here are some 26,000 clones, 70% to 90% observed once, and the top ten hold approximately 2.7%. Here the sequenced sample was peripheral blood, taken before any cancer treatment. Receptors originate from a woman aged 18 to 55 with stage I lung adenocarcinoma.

The CDR3 spells CASSPVSGNSPLHF. Here the CDR3 DNA reads TGTGCCAGCAGCCCAGTCTCAGGGAATTCACCCCTCCACTTT. The rearrangement uses TRBV5-4 and TRBJ1-6; D may be TRBD1 (5 bases). V lost 4 bases and J lost 7, with 12 bases in between. CDR1 and CDR2 (germline): SGHNT, YYREEE (reference sequence). The CDR3 loop spans 14 amino acids. The variable domain in full, with the rest retrieved from reference TRBV5-4 and TRBJ1-6, is ETGVTQSPTHLIKTRGQQVTLRCSSQSGHNTVSWYQQALGQGPQFIFQYYREEENGRGNFPPRFSGLQFPNYSSELNVNALELDDSALYLCASSPVSGNSPLHFGNGTRLTVT.

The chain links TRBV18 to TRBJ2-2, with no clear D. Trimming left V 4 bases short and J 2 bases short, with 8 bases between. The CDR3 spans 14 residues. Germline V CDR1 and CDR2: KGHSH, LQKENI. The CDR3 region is CASSRLSNTGELFF. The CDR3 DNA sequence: TGTGCCAGCTCACGGCTCAGCAACACCGGGGAGCTGTTTTTT.

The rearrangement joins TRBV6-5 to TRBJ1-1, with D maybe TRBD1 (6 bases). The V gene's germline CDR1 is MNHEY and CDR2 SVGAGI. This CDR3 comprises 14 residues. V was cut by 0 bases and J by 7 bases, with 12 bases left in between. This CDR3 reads CASSYSYRDNEAFF. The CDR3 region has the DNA TGTGCCAGCAGTTACTCGTACAGGGATAATGAAGCTTTCTTT.

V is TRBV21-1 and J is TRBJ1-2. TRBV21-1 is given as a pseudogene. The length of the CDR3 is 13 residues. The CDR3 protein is CASSNGGDYGYTF. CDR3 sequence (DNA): TGTGCCAGCAGCAATGGGGGGGATTATGGCTACACCTTC.

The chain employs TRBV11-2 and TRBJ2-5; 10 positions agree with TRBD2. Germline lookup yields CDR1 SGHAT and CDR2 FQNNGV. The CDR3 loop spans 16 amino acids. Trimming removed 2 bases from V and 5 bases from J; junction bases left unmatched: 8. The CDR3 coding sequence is TGTGCCAGCAGCTTAAGCAGCGGGAGGGCCCGGGAGACCCAGTACTTC. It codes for CASSLSSGRARETQYF. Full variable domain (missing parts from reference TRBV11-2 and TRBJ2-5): EAGVAQSPRYKIIEKRQSVAFWCNPISGHATLYWYQQILGQGPKLLIQFQNNGVVDDSQLPKDRFSAERLKGVDSTLKIQPAKLEDSAVYLCASSLSSGRARETQYFGPGTRLLVL.

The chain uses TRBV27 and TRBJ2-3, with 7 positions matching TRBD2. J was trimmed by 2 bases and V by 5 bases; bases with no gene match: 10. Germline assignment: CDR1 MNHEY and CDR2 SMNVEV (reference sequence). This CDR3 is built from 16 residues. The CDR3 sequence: CASSPQREGHTDTQYF. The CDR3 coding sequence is TGTGCCAGCAGTCCACAGCGGGAAGGGCACACAGATACGCAGTATTTT.

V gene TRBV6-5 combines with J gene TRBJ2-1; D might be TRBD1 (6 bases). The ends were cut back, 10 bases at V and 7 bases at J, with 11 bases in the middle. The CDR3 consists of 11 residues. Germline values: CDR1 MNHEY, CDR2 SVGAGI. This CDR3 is CATQQGNEQFF. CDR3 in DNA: TGTGCCACGCAACAGGGTAATGAGCAGTTCTTC.

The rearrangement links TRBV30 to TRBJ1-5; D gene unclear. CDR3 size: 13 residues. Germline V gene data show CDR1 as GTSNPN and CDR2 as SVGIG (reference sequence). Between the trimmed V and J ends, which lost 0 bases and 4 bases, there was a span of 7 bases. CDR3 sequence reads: CAWSVAPNQPQHF. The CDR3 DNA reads TGTGCCTGGAGTGTAGCCCCAAATCAGCCCCAGCATTTT.

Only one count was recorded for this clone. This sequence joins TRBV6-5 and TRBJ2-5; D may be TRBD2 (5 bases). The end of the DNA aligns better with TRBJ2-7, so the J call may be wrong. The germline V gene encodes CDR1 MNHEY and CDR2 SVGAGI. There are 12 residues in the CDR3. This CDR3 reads CASSPDFYEQYF. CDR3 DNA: TGTGCCAGCAGTCCGGACTTCTACGAGCAGTACTTC.

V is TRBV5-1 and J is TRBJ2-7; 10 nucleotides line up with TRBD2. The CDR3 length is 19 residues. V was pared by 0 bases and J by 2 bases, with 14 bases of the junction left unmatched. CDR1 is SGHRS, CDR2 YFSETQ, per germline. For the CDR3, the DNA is TGCGCCAGCAGCTTGGTTGCTAGCGGGAGCCTTAATCCCCCCTACGAGCAGTACTTC. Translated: CASSLVASGSLNPPYEQYF. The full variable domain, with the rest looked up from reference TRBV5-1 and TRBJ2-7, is KAGVTQTPRYLIKTRGQQVTLSCSPISGHRSVSWYQQTPGQGLQFLFEYFSETQRNKGNFPGRFSGRQFSNSRSEMNVSTLELGDSALYLCASSLVASGSLNPPYEQYFGPGTRLTVT.

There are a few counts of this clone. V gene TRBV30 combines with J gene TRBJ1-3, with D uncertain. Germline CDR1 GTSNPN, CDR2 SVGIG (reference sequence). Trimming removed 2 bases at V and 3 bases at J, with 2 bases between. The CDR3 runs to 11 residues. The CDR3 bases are TGTGCCTGGAGTAGTGGAAACACCATATATTTT. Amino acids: CAWSSGNTIYF.

The CDR3, as DNA: TGTGCCAGCAGCACAGGTGCAACTAATGAAAAACTGTTTTTT. Translation gives CASSTGATNEKLFF. This sequence joins TRBV6-1 and TRBJ1-4, with D maybe TRBD1 (5 bases). Germline lookup yields CDR1 MNHNS and CDR2 SASEGT. The CDR3 spans 14 residues. Trimming cost V 6 bases and J 0 bases, with 8 bases left between them.

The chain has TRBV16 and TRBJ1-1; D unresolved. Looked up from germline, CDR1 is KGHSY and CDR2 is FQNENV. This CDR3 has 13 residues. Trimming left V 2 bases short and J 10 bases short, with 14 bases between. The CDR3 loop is CASSQPAPAGAFF. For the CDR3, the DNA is TGTGCCAGCAGCCAACCCGCCCCCGCCGGAGCTTTCTTT.

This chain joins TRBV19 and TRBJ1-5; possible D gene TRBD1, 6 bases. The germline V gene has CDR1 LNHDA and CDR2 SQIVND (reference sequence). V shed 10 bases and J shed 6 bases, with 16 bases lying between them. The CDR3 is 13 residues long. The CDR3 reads CATKGGSGQPQHF. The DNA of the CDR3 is TGTGCCACCAAAGGGGGGTCAGGTCAGCCCCAGCATTTT.

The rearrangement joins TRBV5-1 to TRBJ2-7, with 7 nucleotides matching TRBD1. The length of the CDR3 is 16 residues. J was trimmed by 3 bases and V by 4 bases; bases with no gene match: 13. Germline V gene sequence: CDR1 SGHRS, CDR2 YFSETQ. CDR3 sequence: CASSRIQGSIFYEQYF. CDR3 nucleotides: TGCGCCAGCAGCCGCATACAGGGGAGCATTTTCTACGAGCAGTACTTC.

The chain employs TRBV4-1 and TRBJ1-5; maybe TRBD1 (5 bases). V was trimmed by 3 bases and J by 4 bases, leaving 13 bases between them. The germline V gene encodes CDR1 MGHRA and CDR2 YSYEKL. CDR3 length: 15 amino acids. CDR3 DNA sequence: TGCGCCAGCAGCCAGACCTTGGGGCCGAATCAGCCCCAGCATTTT. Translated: CASSQTLGPNQPQHF.

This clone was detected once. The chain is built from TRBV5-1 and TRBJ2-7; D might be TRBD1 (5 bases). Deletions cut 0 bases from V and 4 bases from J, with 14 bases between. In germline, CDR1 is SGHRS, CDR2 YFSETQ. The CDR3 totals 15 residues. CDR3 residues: CASSLEAGWSYEQYF. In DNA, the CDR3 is TGCGCCAGCAGCTTGGAGGCAGGGTGGAGTTACGAGCAGTACTTC.

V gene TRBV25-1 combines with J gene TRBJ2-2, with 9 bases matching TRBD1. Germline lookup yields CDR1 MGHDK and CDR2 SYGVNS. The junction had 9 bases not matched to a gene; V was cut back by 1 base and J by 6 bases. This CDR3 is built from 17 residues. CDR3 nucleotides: TGTGCCAGCAGTGAATGGAGGGGACAGGGAGGGGCCGGGGAGCTGTTTTTT. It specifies CASSEWRGQGGAGELFF.

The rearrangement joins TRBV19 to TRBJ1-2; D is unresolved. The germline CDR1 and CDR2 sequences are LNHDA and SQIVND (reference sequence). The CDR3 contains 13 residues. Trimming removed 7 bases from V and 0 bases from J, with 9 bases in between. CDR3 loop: CASNRDANYGYTF. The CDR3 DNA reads TGTGCCAGTAACCGAGACGCTAACTATGGCTACACCTTC.

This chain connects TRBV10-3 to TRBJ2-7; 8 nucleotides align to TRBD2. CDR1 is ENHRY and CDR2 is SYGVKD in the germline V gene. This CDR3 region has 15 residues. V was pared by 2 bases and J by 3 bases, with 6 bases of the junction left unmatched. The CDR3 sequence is CAISERGTSGYEQYF. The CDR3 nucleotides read TGTGCCATCAGTGAGCGCGGGACTAGTGGCTACGAGCAGTACTTC.

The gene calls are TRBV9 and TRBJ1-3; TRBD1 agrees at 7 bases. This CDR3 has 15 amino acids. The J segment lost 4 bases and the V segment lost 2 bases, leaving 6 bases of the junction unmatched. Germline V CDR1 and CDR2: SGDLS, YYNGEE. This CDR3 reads CASSVERGPGNTIYF. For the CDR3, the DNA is TGTGCCAGCAGCGTCGAGAGGGGGCCGGGAAACACCATATATTTT.

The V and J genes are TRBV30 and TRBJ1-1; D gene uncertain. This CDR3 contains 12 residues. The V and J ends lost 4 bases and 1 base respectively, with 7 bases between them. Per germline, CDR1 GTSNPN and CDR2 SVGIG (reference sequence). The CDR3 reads CAWTGRNTEAFF. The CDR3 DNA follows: TGTGCCTGGACAGGAAGGAACACTGAAGCTTTCTTT.

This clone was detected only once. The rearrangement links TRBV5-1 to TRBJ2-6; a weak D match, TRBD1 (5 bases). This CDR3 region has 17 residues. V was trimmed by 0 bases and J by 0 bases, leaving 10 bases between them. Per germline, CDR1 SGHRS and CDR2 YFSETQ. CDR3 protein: CASSLGFDSSGANVLTF. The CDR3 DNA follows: TGCGCCAGCAGCTTGGGATTTGACAGCTCTGGGGCCAACGTCCTGACTTTC.

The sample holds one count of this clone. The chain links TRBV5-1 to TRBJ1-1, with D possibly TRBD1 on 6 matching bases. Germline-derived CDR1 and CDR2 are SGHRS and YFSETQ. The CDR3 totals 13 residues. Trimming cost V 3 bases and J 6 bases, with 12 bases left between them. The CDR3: CASSWDIFSEAFF. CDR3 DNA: TGCGCCAGCAGCTGGGACATTTTCTCTGAAGCTTTCTTT.